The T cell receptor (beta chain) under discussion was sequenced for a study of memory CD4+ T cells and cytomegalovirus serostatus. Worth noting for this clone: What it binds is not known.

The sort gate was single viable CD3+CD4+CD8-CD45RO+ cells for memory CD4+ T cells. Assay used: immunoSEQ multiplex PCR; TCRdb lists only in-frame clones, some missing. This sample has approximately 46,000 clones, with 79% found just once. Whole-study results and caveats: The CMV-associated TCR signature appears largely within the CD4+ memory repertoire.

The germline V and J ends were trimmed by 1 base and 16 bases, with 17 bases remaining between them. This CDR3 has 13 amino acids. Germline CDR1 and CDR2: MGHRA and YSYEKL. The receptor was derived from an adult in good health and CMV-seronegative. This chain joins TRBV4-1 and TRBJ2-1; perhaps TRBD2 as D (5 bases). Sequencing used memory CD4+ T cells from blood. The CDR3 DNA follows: TGCGCCAGCAGCCAAGTAGGTAGCGAGTTTAGATTCTTC. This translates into CASSQVGSEFRFF.